This is a list of T cell receptor beta chains from one sample in a study of CD4 T cells in relation to SARS-CoV-2 and coronaviruses. These receptors have no known antigen. TCRdb's copy holds only in-frame clones and misses some; the assay was immunoSEQ multiplex PCR. The sample lists around 23,000 clones; less than 75% were seen once. Specimen: CD4+ T cells from PBMCs, cultured in vitro. The receptors stem from a human donor in good health. CDR3s include the opening cysteine and the closing phenylalanine or tryptophan. Each record gives: V gene, CDR3 protein.

>TRBV27
CASSHARGTGGMTGELFF
>TRBV1
CTSSLNGYLGSSTDTQYF
>TRBV12-3/TRBV12-4
CASSFGGKNIQYF
>TRBV10-3
CAISKMTENTEAFF
>TRBV6-1
CASSDTEGLYEKLFF
>TRBV10-3
CAISESAGGKTGELFF
>TRBV19
CASSSPTGVVEKLFF
>TRBV2
CAIGGYAGQGSSYEQYF
>TRBV5-4
CASSVDRGNSPLHF
>TRBV3-1/TRBV3-2
CASSQGGLEHINEQFF
>TRBV6-1
CASSDEWRLSTDTQYF
>TRBV5-4
CASSRDRETQYF
>TRBV5-1
CASTLVTPGGELFF
>TRBV5-5
CASSRLAGHSYEQYF
>TRBV6-5
CASSYGERTGNEQFF
>TRBV6-5
CATVANYGYTF
>TRBV5-1
CASSLAGPTDTQYF
>TRBV9
CASSVGPRAYEQYF
>TRBV3-1/TRBV3-2
CASSQVQGEAFF
>TRBV15
CATSRDISSGNTIYF
>TRBV18
CASSLGTANTEAFF
>TRBV2
CASSDQRRGYEQYF
>TRBV11-3
CASSLGRGQSYEQYF
>TRBV11-1
CASSPTNLANYGYTF
>TRBV6-5
CASSFGDSYGYTF
>TRBV10-3
CAIGLDEQFF
>TRBV30
CAWSNRGEGEKLFF
>TRBV10-3
CAISSGLAGPNTGELFF
>TRBV28
CASTRSGYNEQFF
>TRBV6-1
CASSESNQPQHF
>TRBV6-1
CASSEMGGYNSPLHF
>TRBV20-1
CSASPGSGTEAFF
>TRBV9
CASSVEGGYSGNTIYF
>TRBV10-3
CAIPRGDSINNEQFF
>TRBV30
CAWSDSGPGYTF
>TRBV3-1/TRBV3-2
CASSPHRLAGEQFF
>TRBV7-8
CASRMGGTGIYYEQYF
>TRBV6-5
CASVVGLRTEAFF
>TRBV7-2
CASSSRGTVVYNEQFF
>TRBV27
CASSLSSPYEQYF
>TRBV19
CASSGGGLATGELFF
>TRBV25-1
CASNAVSGANVLTF
>TRBV28
CASTKGGSNQPQHF
>TRBV11-3
CASSLASGRANEQFF
>TRBV18
CASSPFDGKGNSPLHF
>TRBV9
CASSLEAGVSDTQYF
>TRBV5-5
CASTWGGNTEAFF
>TRBV6-5
CASSYFETQYF
>TRBV4-1
CASSQVMYNEQFF
>TRBV18
CASSPGEGVTPQHF
>TRBV11-3
CASSSGLAGTDTQYF
>TRBV5-6
CASSYINGEQFF
>TRBV5-4
CASSLGTVDTEAFF
>TRBV24-1
CAFQGQHSGNTIYF
>TRBV11-2
CASSLGGQGNTEAFF
>TRBV6-5
CAVQGNEKLFF
>TRBV11-2
CASSLSLYEQFF
>TRBV6-2/TRBV6-3
CASSYGKLFTEAFF